The T cell receptor beta chain under discussion was sequenced for a study of STAT5B mutations in CD4+ large granular lymphocyte leukemia (dated by TCRdb to between 2020 and 2023). Context from the whole study: Among healthy controls, the CDR3 'QG' motif was associated with a particular HLA allele. The study compared the TCRbeta repertoires of patients with CD4+ T-cell large granular lymphocyte leukemia against those of healthy blood donors. Flow cytometry on FACSCanto II or FACSVerse confirmed that purified fractions exceeded 95% purity among lymphocytes.

For CDR1 and CDR2, the germline V gene lists SGHTA and FQGNSA. The trim is 1 base for V and 0 bases for J, with a gap of 7 bases between the germline ends. The CDR3, cysteine through phenylalanine, is 15 amino acids long. CDR3 DNA is the only sequence kept; it has 45 bases, read in frame from the first base. The immunoSEQ assay at survey resolution was used to sequence TCRbeta rearrangements from genomic DNA. The paper's data handling went like this. In the TCR sequencing data, the lowest productive clonotype frequency that could be detected was 2.59 x 10-5. Only productive TCRbeta rearrangements, meaning sequences that were complete and in-frame, were kept for the analyses. Clonality for each sample was calculated as Simpson clonality in the immunoSEQ Analyzer version 3.0. Clones were grouped by frequency into very rare, small, medium, large (1-20%) or hyperexpanded (>20%) categories. Generation probabilities were estimated with OLGA 1.2.3, V-gene circos plots were made with VDJtools, specificities were searched in VDJdb, and CDR3 motifs were identified with GLIPH. Entries here come from immuneACCESS through TCRdb and include only in-frame sequences with V and J called. Some clones fail to appear in such tables; in the studies checked, an unresolved V gene covers under half of the shortfall, and the cause of the remainder is unknown. V, J and clone size are taken as reported in that table, and D and trimming were inferred from the DNA itself. This sample gives about 35,000 clones in total; approximately 71% of them show up just once. 1.5% to 2% of the sample comes from the top ten.

Comments on this clone: No cognate antigen has been identified for it. No quality values exist for individual bases; no much larger clone is one base distant.

What the research found in general, with its limitations: CD4-sorted patient repertoires appeared more clonal than healthy CD4+ repertoires, and this difference persisted after removing the putative leukemic clones. Enrichment of TRBV06-family usage was observed among the top patient clones (8/27) relative to healthy controls (2/35). The data were not HLA-matched, and the relatively small sample size could explain the higher clonality seen in CD4+ compared with CD8+ T-LGLL. Each patient's main leukemic clonotypes were private, but approximately 25% of these clonotypes showed up at low frequency in the non-leukemic repertoires of other patients.

The healthy control group was made up of 40 or so blood donors, and the Finnish Red Cross blood service supplied their buffy coats. All TCR-sequenced material derived from peripheral blood: patient blood samples and healthy donor buffy coats. Ficoll-Hypaque gradient centrifugation was used to isolate peripheral blood mononuclear cells. CD4+ cells were purified magnetically from the buffy coats of healthy controls. The Gentra Puregene Cell and Tissue kit was used for genomic DNA extraction, and quantification was performed on a Qubit 2.0 fluorometer. The sequence derives from a human donor in good health. The chain uses TRBV7-2 and TRBJ1-3; the D gene cannot be named for sure. Sample: CD4+ T cells from blood buffy coats. Here the CDR3 is given as CASSLGASSGNTIYF. At the DNA level, the sequence is TGTGCCAGCAGCTTAGGGGCAAGCTCTGGAAACACCATATATTTT.